This TCR beta chain was identified during a study of human T cells and chemical hapten exposure. Study as a whole: Across its approximately 25 weeks, the study gave patients weekly diphenylcyclopropenone doses to the scalp.

Unique molecular identifiers were attached to individual cDNA molecules during library preparation. Each CDR3 protein gets one entry after TCRdb re-called the RACE reads with MiXCR. The table records 150,000 to 200,000 distinct CDR3 sequences, around a quarter of them present only once. Time point: patch test 3, about 24 weeks after DPC sensitization. The sample's treatment: therapeutic diphenylcyclopropenone sensitization with weekly scalp DPC. Blood collection took place prior to placing each patch test. This CDR3 has 18 residues. The sequence derives from a woman aged 18-29 years with alopecia areata. Some clones in this sample may be carry-over from other donors' samples. Sequencing used whole blood, obtained in connection with sensitization to the hapten diphenylcyclopropenone (DPC). The chain joins TRBV12-2 to TRBJ2-7; TRBD2 reflects the table's D call only, with no check against the DNA. TRBV12-2 is a pseudogene segment. The CDR3 loop is CASRLTPGLAVRPYEQYF. The CDR3 DNA is TGTGCAAGTCGCTTGACGCCTGGACTAGCTGTGAGACCCTACGAGCAGTACTTC.